A single T cell receptor (beta chain) is shown here with its context. The data derive from a study of CD8 T cells in Susac syndrome. About 0.5 to 1 ug RNA was reverse transcribed with random hexamers. With immunoSEQ multiplex PCR, TCR beta CDR3 was amplified across 54 Vbeta and 13 Jbeta. Via MiXCR, TCRdb re-called the immunoSEQ multiplex PCR reads, giving one row per CDR3 protein. The sample shows about 250,000 distinct CDR3 sequences, over 85% of them seen only once. This CDR3 is built from 20 residues. Trimming took off 6 bases at V and 1 base at J, with 28 bases between the two ends. Per germline, CDR1 MNHNS and CDR2 SASEGT.

The V and J genes are TRBV6-1 and TRBJ1-5; possible D gene TRBD1, 5 bases. Sequencing used CD4+ T cells from PBMCs. This sequence originates from a human donor with multiple sclerosis. Written as DNA, the CDR3 is TGTGCCAGCAGCCTTTTTGCGGCGCACGGTCCGTGGGGGAGCAATCAGCCCCAGCATTTT. Its protein is CASSLFAAHGPWGSNQPQHF.